This TCR beta chain came from a study of vaccination effects on CD4 cells after COVID-19. Only one count was recorded for this clone. Its antigen is undetermined. The table came from immunoSEQ multiplex PCR; TCRdb's copy has only in-frame clones and leaves some out. The repertoire holds 20,000 to 25,000 clones, with around 77% as singletons. Under the ViraFEST assay, PBMC were stimulated with viral peptide pools so that antigen-specific CD4+ T cells expanded. Sequencing was performed afterwards. After roughly 10 days in culture, the CD4+ T cells were isolated. Every participant took two doses of the BNT162b2 or mRNA-1273 vaccine. The CDR3 is 11 residues long. Deletions cut 3 bases from V and 3 bases from J, with 2 bases between.

The material sequenced was CD4+ T cells from PBMCs cultured with HCoV-229E spike peptides, taken after COVID-19 vaccination. The TCR comes from a human donor who received a COVID-19 vaccine. The chain recombines TRBV12-3 or TRBV12-4 with TRBJ1-2; D call uncertain. Written as DNA, the CDR3 is TGTGCCAGCAGTTTCCACTATGGCTACACCTTC. This sequence encodes CASSFHYGYTF.